Following are 8 T cell receptor beta chains from one sample sequenced in a study of T-cell reconstitution after alpha-beta-depleted transplantation in children. Unique molecular identifiers featured in how the TCRbeta library was prepared. MiXCR, run by TCRdb on the PCR reads, gives a single entry per CDR3 protein. Found here are around 380,000 distinct CDR3 sequences, approximately 11% of them singletons; the top ten hold approximately 5%. This sample comprised PBMCs from the stem cell graft donor, obtained from the stem cell graft. Source of these receptors: a human donor who donated a stem cell graft to a child with acute myeloid leukemia.

V is TRBV28 and J is TRBJ1-5; tentatively, D is TRBD1 (5 bases). Germline CDR1 reads MDHEN; CDR2 reads SYDVKM. This CDR3 contains 16 residues. With 1 base removed from V and 5 bases from J, the gap between germline ends came to 15 bases. The CDR3 nucleotides are TGTGCCAGCAGTTTATCTGGGACGCTCGGCGATCAGCCCCAGCATTTT. Protein sequence: CASSLSGTLGDQPQHF.

For this clonotype: Just one base apart from a much larger clone, this may be a read error. The V gene is TRBV27, the J gene TRBJ1-2; no clear D. Germline CDR1 MNHEY, CDR2 SMNVEV (reference sequence). The CDR3 has 13 amino acids. Trimming stripped 5 bases from V and 4 bases from J, with 11 bases between. In DNA, the CDR3 is TGTGCCAGCAGTCGGGGTCGGGGCTATGGCTACACCTTC. Its protein product is CASSRGRGYGYTF.

The rearrangement links TRBV30 to TRBJ2-2; no clear D gene. The CDR3 runs 11 residues. Germline loops: CDR1 GTSNPN, CDR2 SVGIG (reference sequence). Trimming shortened V by 6 bases and J by 0 bases, and 2 bases separated the two germline ends. CDR3 loop: CACTNTGELFF. CDR3 DNA sequence: TGTGCCTGCACGAACACCGGGGAGCTGTTTTTT.

This clonotype was recorded many times. The chain uses TRBV6-5 and TRBJ1-4; TRBD1 might be the D (5 bases). CDR1 is MNHEY, CDR2 SVGAGI, per germline. V lost 0 bases and J lost 8, with 13 bases in between. The CDR3 is 15 amino acids. This CDR3 reads CASSYSIGAREKLFF. CDR3 nucleotides: TGTGCCAGCAGTTACTCGATCGGGGCTCGGGAAAAACTGTTTTTT.

This clonotype was seen more than once but under ten times. The rearrangement joins TRBV19 to TRBJ2-3; D might be TRBD1 (5 bases). V was trimmed by 2 bases and J by 5 bases, leaving 11 bases between them. CDR1 is LNHDA, CDR2 SQIVND, per germline (reference sequence). The CDR3 consists of 14 residues. The CDR3 DNA reads TGTGCCAGTAGTATAAAACAGGTTAAAGATACGCAGTATTTT. Protein product: CASSIKQVKDTQYF.

In regard to this clonotype: An end of the junction differs from the germline gene, which may be a read error. This sequence joins TRBV20-1 and TRBJ2-1; 12 nucleotides match TRBD2. The CDR3 covers 16 residues. CDR1 and CDR2 from the germline V gene are DFQATT and SNEGSKA (reference sequence). CDR3 nucleotide sequence: TGCTGTGCTAGGTCCCCTAGCGGGGGGGTGGGCAATGAGCAGTTCTTC. It specifies CCARSPSGGVGNEQFF.

This clonotype appeared many times. The chain's CDR3 is CASSKNDGQETQYF. In DNA, the CDR3 is TGTGCCAGCAGCAAAAACGACGGACAAGAGACCCAGTACTTC. The chain couples TRBV7-6 to TRBJ2-5; D gene uncertain. Germline loops: CDR1 SGHVS, CDR2 FNYEAQ. The V end was cut by 5 bases, the J end by 2 bases, with 12 bases between. This CDR3 spans 14 amino acids.

The rearrangement links TRBV11-1 to TRBJ2-5, with 7 bases that match TRBD1. This CDR3 has 14 residues. Germline values: CDR1 SGHAT, CDR2 FQDESV (reference sequence). The V gene end was trimmed by 3 bases and the J gene end by 9 bases; junction bases not matched to a gene: 10. CDR3 bases: TGTGCCAGCAGCTTGGGGACAGCTGGAGTGGCCCAGTACTTC. It encodes CASSLGTAGVAQYF. Full variable domain (missing parts from reference TRBV11-1 and TRBJ2-5): EAEVAQSPRYKITEKSQAVAFWCDPISGHATLYWYRQILGQGPELLVQFQDESVVDDSQLPKDRFSAERLKGVDSTLKIQPAELGDSAMYLCASSLGTAGVAQYFGPGTRLLVL.